Below are 31 T cell receptor beta chains sequenced from a single sample in a study of T-cell memory formation after mild COVID-19. Using its own MiXCR run on the 5' RACE reads, TCRdb lists one record per CDR3 protein. The data contain 190,000 or so distinct CDR3 sequences, roughly 23% of them singletons. The sequenced sample was PBMCs or a T cell subset sorted from them (not recorded which). These TCRs come from an adult woman who had mild COVID-19 (a few samples of this study predate the infection). Cell type and time point are not known.

The V and J genes are TRBV3-1 and TRBJ1-2; 7 bases are a match to TRBD1. Germline V lookup: CDR1 LGHDT, CDR2 YNNKEL (reference sequence). The CDR3 is 15 residues long. Unmatched junction bases numbered 12, after V lost 5 bases and J lost 6 bases. For the CDR3, the DNA is TGTGCCAGCAGCACCGGGCAGGGGGAGGCGGATGGCTACACCTTC. Translating gives CASSTGQGEADGYTF.

V and J are TRBV7-9 and TRBJ1-4, with TRBD1 matching 9 bases. The germline V gene has CDR1 SEHNR and CDR2 FQNEAQ (reference sequence). This CDR3 spans 16 amino acids. The ends lost 3 bases at V and 8 bases at J; junction bases unmatched: 10. CDR3 sequence reads: CASSLKTGTGPEKLFF. The DNA for the CDR3 is TGTGCCAGCAGCTTGAAAACCGGGACAGGGCCAGAAAAACTGTTTTTT.

This clonotype was counted between two and nine times. The CDR3 nucleotides read TGCGCCAGCAGCTCGCCGGACAGGGGGCACGTCGAGCAGTACTTC. It is translated as CASSSPDRGHVEQYF. V and J are TRBV5-1 and TRBJ2-7; 11 bases are shared with TRBD1. Germline loops: CDR1 SGHRS, CDR2 YFSETQ. V was pared by 3 bases and J by 6 bases, with 8 bases of the junction left unmatched. This CDR3 region has 15 residues.

This clonotype was observed a handful of times. V usage is TRBV27 and J usage is TRBJ2-3, with a tentative D call TRBD2 (5 bases). The CDR3 runs to 14 residues. Germline CDR1 MNHEY, CDR2 SMNVEV (reference sequence). The germline V and J ends were trimmed by 5 bases and 2 bases, with 11 bases remaining between them. The CDR3 here is CASSKMTNTDTQYF. The CDR3, as DNA: TGTGCCAGCAGTAAAATGACTAACACAGATACGCAGTATTTT.

The chain is built from TRBV30 and TRBJ1-1; D is uncertain. Germline CDR1 GTSNPN, CDR2 SVGIG (reference sequence). Trimming removed 1 base at V and 1 base at J, with 7 bases between. The CDR3 extends over 13 amino acids. CDR3 protein: CAWSGHSNTEAFF. CDR3 nucleotide sequence: TGTGCCTGGAGTGGACACTCGAACACTGAAGCTTTCTTT.

This chain uses TRBV7-6 with TRBJ1-5, with D unresolved. Germline V gives CDR1 SGHVS, CDR2 FNYEAQ. The CDR3 is 14 residues long. Trimming took off 3 bases at V and 7 bases at J, with 13 bases between the two ends. CDR3 loop: CASSLSGVGQPQHF. For the CDR3, the DNA is TGTGCCAGCAGCTTGTCGGGTGTGGGACAGCCCCAGCATTTT.

At least ten counts were recorded for this clonotype. The rearrangement links TRBV7-9 to TRBJ2-3; D is unclear. Germline CDR1 and CDR2: SEHNR and FQNEAQ (reference sequence). V was shortened by 5 bases and J by 1 base, with 10 bases between the two germline ends. The length of the CDR3 is 14 residues. CDR3 nucleotide sequence: TGTGCCAGCAGCCAGGTTTCGGGCACAGATACGCAGTATTTT. This sequence encodes CASSQVSGTDTQYF.

As to this clonotype: One junction end disagrees with the germline gene, perhaps due to a read error. This sequence joins TRBV5-6 and TRBJ1-2, with unresolved D. The germline V gene encodes CDR1 SGHDT and CDR2 YYEEEE. The CDR3 has 11 residues. The CDR3 region has the DNA TGTGCCAGCAGCTTGGAAACGGCTACGGCCTTC. Amino acids: CASSLETATAF.

This clonotype came up a few times. The chain employs TRBV19 and TRBJ2-3; TRBD1 matches 7 bases. CDR1 LNHDA and CDR2 SQIVND come from the germline V gene (reference sequence). This CDR3 has 15 residues. After removal of 5 bases from V and 1 base from J, the junction contained 6 bases not matched to a gene. Written as DNA, the CDR3 is TGTGCCAGTAGTGAACGACAGGGTCGCACAGATACGCAGTATTTT. Encoded protein: CASSERQGRTDTQYF.

The gene calls are TRBV29-1 and TRBJ1-1; D gene uncertain. V lost 0 bases and J lost 1, with 12 bases in between. The CDR3 totals 15 residues. CDR1 and CDR2 from the germline V gene are SQVTM and ANQGSEA. This CDR3 reads CSVEEAGRTNTEAFF. CDR3 in DNA: TGCAGCGTTGAAGAGGCAGGCAGGACGAACACTGAAGCTTTCTTT.

This clonotype was seen a handful of times. V is TRBV7-9 and J is TRBJ1-5; a weak D match, TRBD1 (5 bases). The CDR3 extends over 13 amino acids. The germline gives CDR1 SEHNR, CDR2 FQNEAQ (reference sequence). V lost 8 bases and J 8 bases, leaving 16 bases between the germline ends. CDR3 in DNA: TGTGCCAGCGGGGACGCTCAAGGGAAGCCCCAGCATTTT. Residues: CASGDAQGKPQHF.

This rearrangement joins TRBV5-1 to TRBJ2-1; 9 nucleotides align to TRBD2. V lost 4 bases to trimming and J lost 2 bases; unmatched junction nucleotides: 10. The CDR3 loop spans 17 amino acids. Germline assignment: CDR1 SGHRS and CDR2 YFSETQ. CDR3 amino acids: CASSKEASGVTYNEQFF. CDR3 nucleotide sequence: TGCGCCAGCAGCAAGGAGGCTAGCGGGGTAACCTACAATGAGCAGTTCTTC.

This clonotype has a handful of counts. The chain joins TRBV24-1 to TRBJ1-1; D is unresolved. V was trimmed by 1 base and J by 1 base, leaving 3 bases between them. The germline CDR1 and CDR2 sequences are KGHDR and SFDVKD. The CDR3 runs to 13 residues. CDR3 sequence (DNA): TGTGCCACCAGTGATTTTAAGAACACTGAAGCTTTCTTT. Its translation: CATSDFKNTEAFF.

This clonotype showed up just a few times. CDR3 sequence (DNA): TGTGCCAGCAGTTTCCTGACTAGCGGGAGTACGGATGAGCAGTTCTTC. Encoded protein: CASSFLTSGSTDEQFF. This chain connects TRBV6-2 or TRBV6-3 to TRBJ2-1, with 12 bases identical to TRBD2. J was trimmed by 8 bases and V by 4 bases; bases with no gene match: 9. Germline V gene sequence: CDR1 MNHEY, CDR2 SVGEGT. The CDR3 covers 16 residues.

Here the CDR3 DNA reads TGTGCCAGCAGCCCGTACGGACAGATGGAAGATACGCAGTATTTT. Encoded protein: CASSPYGQMEDTQYF. The V gene is TRBV12-3 or TRBV12-4, the J gene TRBJ2-3; tentative D call: TRBD1 (6 bases). V lost 6 bases and J lost 5, with 18 bases in between. The CDR3 consists of 15 residues.

This clonotype was found many times. The gene calls are TRBV5-1 and TRBJ2-7; D remains unclear. With 1 base removed from V and 0 bases from J, the gap between germline ends came to 11 bases. From germline, CDR1 is SGHRS and CDR2 YFSETQ. The CDR3 contains 15 residues. CDR3 DNA: TGCGCCAGCAGCTTGAACATGAGGAGCTCCTACGAGCAGTACTTC. It codes for CASSLNMRSSYEQYF.

The gene calls are TRBV7-7 and TRBJ2-7; 9 bases fit TRBD1. Germline V lookup: CDR1 SSHAT, CDR2 FNYEAQ (reference sequence). The CDR3 has 13 amino acids. Trimming cost V 3 bases and J 6 bases; bases outside gene matches: 3. CDR3: CASSFKTGGEQYF. CDR3 nucleotides: TGTGCCAGCAGCTTCAAGACAGGGGGCGAGCAGTACTTC.

The V call is TRBV14, the J call TRBJ2-7; 7 bases map to TRBD2. CDR3 length: 17 residues. Per the germline V gene, CDR1 is SGHDN and CDR2 is FVKESK. The V and J ends lost 3 bases and 7 bases, in that order; junction bases with no gene match: 18. The CDR3 loop is CASSQPSGDPQLREQYF. The DNA of the CDR3 is TGTGCCAGCAGCCAGCCCAGCGGGGATCCTCAACTCAGGGAGCAGTACTTC.

This clonotype was seen more than once but under ten times. The rearrangement joins TRBV20-1 to TRBJ2-2; TRBD1 matches 7 bases. V gave up 7 bases and J gave up 3 bases; unmatched junction bases: 5. Germline V gene data show CDR1 as DFQATT and CDR2 as SNEGSKA (reference sequence). There are 13 residues in the CDR3. In DNA, the CDR3 is TGCAGTGTAATCCAGGGGGACACCGGGGAGCTGTTTTTT. Its translation: CSVIQGDTGELFF.

This clonotype was seen only a few times. This chain uses TRBV10-3 with TRBJ1-2, with D perhaps TRBD1 (6 bases). The CDR3 has 14 residues. Trimming took off 0 bases at V and 4 bases at J, with 9 bases between the two ends. Germline CDR1 and CDR2: ENHRY and SYGVKD. This chain's CDR3 is CAISESGTFYGYTF. CDR3 coding DNA: TGTGCCATCAGTGAGTCCGGGACATTCTATGGCTACACCTTC.

This clonotype has more than one count but fewer than ten. This sequence joins TRBV4-1 and TRBJ2-2; TRBD1 matches at 9 bases. Germline CDR1 is MGHRA and CDR2 is YSYEKL. The CDR3 totals 16 residues. After removal of 4 bases from V and 4 bases from J, the junction contained 7 bases not matched to a gene. CDR3: CASSRSGTGSTGELFF. In DNA form, the CDR3 reads TGCGCCAGCAGCCGATCCGGGACAGGGTCCACCGGGGAGCTGTTTTTT.

This chain links TRBV7-3 with TRBJ2-7; 9 bases agree with TRBD2. Losses at the gene ends were 4 bases for V and 4 bases for J; bases not matched to a gene: 14. The CDR3 has 17 residues. Looked up from germline, CDR1 is SGHTA and CDR2 is FQGTGA. CDR3 sequence: CASSSFGMVAGAYEQYF. As DNA, the CDR3 is TGTGCCAGCAGCTCTTTTGGGATGGTAGCGGGAGCATACGAGCAGTACTTC.

This clonotype was observed a few times. The rearrangement uses TRBV7-6 and TRBJ2-1; 8 nucleotides line up with TRBD1. The CDR3 is 15 amino acids. Germline V gene sequence: CDR1 SGHVS, CDR2 FNYEAQ. The J segment lost 5 bases and the V segment lost 2 bases, leaving 5 bases of the junction unmatched. The CDR3 DNA reads TGTGCCAGCAGCTTACCATCGGACAGGGACAATGAGCAGTTCTTC. It is translated as CASSLPSDRDNEQFF.

V usage is TRBV9 and J usage is TRBJ1-1; D not resolved. Germline V gene sequence: CDR1 SGDLS, CDR2 YYNGEE. V gave up 0 bases and J gave up 0 bases, with 6 bases separating them. CDR3 length equals 14 residues. The CDR3 protein is CASSVGVMNTEAFF. The CDR3 DNA reads as TGTGCCAGCAGCGTAGGCGTGATGAACACTGAAGCTTTCTTT.

The J gene is TRBJ2-5, the V gene TRBV4-1, with 7 bases that match TRBD2. The V segment lost 1 base and the J segment 5 bases; nucleotides outside the gene matches: 13. This CDR3 has 17 amino acids. Germline loops: CDR1 MGHRA, CDR2 YSYEKL. The CDR3 is CASSQGLGGGKGETQYF. In DNA, the CDR3 is TGCGCCAGCAGCCAAGGGCTCGGCGGGGGTAAGGGGGAGACCCAGTACTTC.

The chain couples TRBV18 to TRBJ1-2; no firm D call. Germline V gives CDR1 KGHSH, CDR2 LQKENI. Trimming pared 3 bases from V and 5 bases from J, leaving 16 bases between. The CDR3 has 15 amino acids. The CDR3 region is CASSPRPRRIYGYTF. In nucleotides, the CDR3 is TGTGCCAGCTCACCTCGACCTCGTAGGATTTATGGCTACACCTTC. Full variable domain (remainder filled in from reference TRBV18 and TRBJ1-2): NAGVMQNPRHLVRRRGQEARLRCSPMKGHSHVYWYRQLPEEGLKFMVYLQKENIIDESGMPKERFSAEFPKEGPSILRIQQVVRGDSAAYFCASSPRPRRIYGYTFGSGTRLTVV.

The CDR3: CASSLGSMIQETQYF. CDR3 in DNA: TGTGCCAGCAGCTTAGGGTCCATGATTCAAGAGACCCAGTACTTC. This chain links TRBV7-9 with TRBJ2-5; unclear D gene. The CDR3 sequence is 15 residues long. V was shortened by 1 base and J by 2 bases, with 11 bases between the two germline ends. Germline V gene sequence: CDR1 SEHNR, CDR2 FQNEAQ (reference sequence).

The chain employs TRBV7-9 and TRBJ2-1; 10 bases are a match to TRBD2. This CDR3 is 16 amino acids long. The germline V gene has CDR1 SEHNR and CDR2 FQNEAQ (reference sequence). The junction had 8 bases not matched to a gene; V was cut back by 4 bases and J by 5 bases. DNA for the CDR3: TGTGCCAGCAGCTACCGGCTAGCGGGAGCCCACAATGAGCAGTTCTTC. Protein sequence: CASSYRLAGAHNEQFF.

This clonotype was observed a handful of times. The chain recombines TRBV4-2 with TRBJ2-1; 10 bases agree with TRBD2. The V gene's germline CDR1 is LGHNA and CDR2 YNFKEQ. This CDR3 is built from 21 residues. The ends lost 0 bases at V and 6 bases at J; junction bases unmatched: 20. CDR3 sequence reads: CASSQDLVGFTSGTGLNEQFF. In DNA form, the CDR3 reads TGTGCCAGCAGCCAAGATTTGGTCGGGTTTACTAGCGGGACCGGCCTCAATGAGCAGTTCTTC.

This clonotype has more than one count but fewer than ten. The chain uses TRBV7-9 and TRBJ2-7; D is perhaps TRBD1 (5 bases). V shed 4 bases and J shed 7 bases, with 11 bases lying between them. Germline loops: CDR1 SEHNR, CDR2 FQNEAQ (reference sequence). CDR3 length: 12 amino acids. CDR3 amino acids: CASSSRVNEQYF. In DNA, the CDR3 is TGTGCCAGCAGCTCCAGGGTGAATGAGCAGTACTTC.

A few counts support this clonotype. The chain employs TRBV12-3 or TRBV12-4 and TRBJ2-7; a weak D match, TRBD2 (5 bases). Trimming left V 6 bases short and J 0 bases short, with 15 bases between. The CDR3 is 15 residues long. The CDR3 DNA reads TGTGCCAGCAGGTCAAATACAGACTACTCCTACGAGCAGTACTTC. Its translation: CASRSNTDYSYEQYF.